These 23 T cell receptor beta chains originate from one sample sequenced in a study of cytomegalovirus exposure and HLA in healthy donors. Libraries were prepared by immunoSEQ multiplex PCR; TCRdb keeps only in-frame clonotypes and omits some of them. Counted here are about 140,000 clones, 70% to 90% occurring once; the ten biggest clones make up roughly 3%. Input material: PBMCs. Receptors originate from a man in his late teens or twenties in good health and CMV-seronegative.

This chain joins TRBV6-1 and TRBJ2-7; TRBD2 might be the D (5 bases). CDR3 length: 15 amino acids. Per the germline V gene, CDR1 is MNHNS and CDR2 is SASEGT. V gave up 6 bases and J gave up 0 bases, with 15 bases separating them. The CDR3 is CASSPWTAASYEQYF. As DNA, the CDR3 is TGTGCCAGCAGCCCATGGACTGCGGCCTCCTACGAGCAGTACTTC.

This chain links TRBV2 with TRBJ1-5; a weak D match, TRBD1 (5 bases). The CDR3 loop spans 15 amino acids. The ends were cut back, 6 bases at V and 0 bases at J, with 12 bases in the middle. Germline CDR1 reads SNHLY; CDR2 reads FYNNEI. The CDR3 DNA reads TGTGCCAGCAGAAAGACAGTAGGTAGCAATCAGCCCCAGCATTTT. The encoded protein is CASRKTVGSNQPQHF. The whole variable domain, remainder taken from reference TRBV2 and TRBJ1-5, is EPEVTQTPSHQVTQMGQEVILRCVPISNHLYFYWYRQILGQKVEFLVSFYNNEISEKSEIFDDQFSVERPDGSNFTLKIRSTKLEDSAMYFCASRKTVGSNQPQHFGDGTRLSIL.

The rearrangement uses TRBV7-2 and TRBJ1-5, with D unresolved. Germline CDR1 reads SGHTA; CDR2 reads FQGNSA. Between the trimmed V and J ends, which lost 5 bases and 5 bases, there was a span of 10 bases. The CDR3 contains 13 residues. The DNA of the CDR3 is TGTGCCAGCAGCCAAGCTGGGCATCAGCCCCAGCATTTT. Amino acids: CASSQAGHQPQHF.

The chain links TRBV6-1 to TRBJ1-1; 9 bases are a match to TRBD1. The length of the CDR3 is 16 residues. The trim removed 4 bases at V and 1 base at J, leaving 7 bases unmatched. The germline CDR1 and CDR2 sequences are MNHNS and SASEGT. The CDR3 reads CASSVRQGESNTEAFF. The CDR3 DNA reads as TGTGCCAGCAGTGTACGACAGGGGGAGTCGAACACTGAAGCTTTCTTT.

V gene TRBV29-1 combines with J gene TRBJ2-5; tentatively, D is TRBD2 (5 bases). Germline CDR1 is SQVTM and CDR2 is ANQGSEA. The CDR3 is made up of 14 amino acids. Trimming stripped 3 bases from V and 4 bases from J, with 15 bases between. CDR3 bases: TGCAGCGTTGAGAAAGGGAGAAGTGGAGAGACCCAGTACTTC. Translation gives CSVEKGRSGETQYF.

The chain links TRBV6-1 to TRBJ2-3; 7 bases map to TRBD2. Germline V gene data show CDR1 as MNHNS and CDR2 as SASEGT. This CDR3 contains 15 residues. V trimming: 0 bases; J trimming: 6 bases; junction bases outside the gene matches: 6. CDR3 DNA: TGTGCCAGCAGTGAAGCACTGGCGGGAGTCGATACGCAGTATTTT. Its translation is CASSEALAGVDTQYF.

This chain links TRBV15 with TRBJ1-5, with TRBD1 identical over 8 bases. This CDR3 is 17 amino acids long. Germline CDR1 and CDR2: LNHNV and YYDKDF (reference sequence). V shed 3 bases, J shed 4 bases, and the junction held 11 bases outside the gene matches. The CDR3 bases are TGTGCCACCAGCAGCCCTACCCAGGACAGGGTAAATCAGCCCCAGCATTTT. Amino acid sequence: CATSSPTQDRVNQPQHF.

This chain joins TRBV18 and TRBJ1-1; 9 positions agree with TRBD1. V was clipped by 6 bases and J by 7 bases; unmatched bases: 6. Germline V gives CDR1 KGHSH, CDR2 LQKENI. The CDR3 sequence is 13 residues long. The CDR3 region has the DNA TGTGCCAGCTCCCTAAGGGACAGGGTTGAAGCTTTCTTT. Translation gives CASSLRDRVEAFF.

This chain connects TRBV4-1 to TRBJ2-7; D is perhaps TRBD2 (5 bases). From germline, CDR1 is MGHRA and CDR2 YSYEKL. V was pared by 3 bases and J by 5 bases, with 8 bases between. CDR3 size: 12 residues. CDR3 loop: CASSQSGNEQYF. The CDR3 bases are TGCGCCAGCAGCCAGTCCGGGAACGAGCAGTACTTC.

V is TRBV27 and J is TRBJ2-1; 15 nucleotides align to TRBD2. Germline values: CDR1 MNHEY, CDR2 SMNVEV (reference sequence). Unmatched junction bases numbered 9, after V lost 7 bases and J lost 8 bases. The CDR3 has 16 residues. This CDR3 reads CASTSGLAGGGDEQFF. In DNA form, the CDR3 reads TGTGCCAGCACCTCGGGACTAGCGGGAGGTGGAGATGAGCAGTTCTTC.

This chain uses TRBV5-4 with TRBJ1-1; unclear D gene. V dropped 2 bases and J dropped 2 bases, with 4 bases sitting between them. This CDR3 is built from 12 residues. Germline V CDR1 and CDR2: SGHNT, YYREEE (reference sequence). The CDR3 DNA is TGTGCCAGCAGCTTTTTAAACACTGAAGCTTTCTTT. This encodes CASSFLNTEAFF.

The J gene is TRBJ2-7, the V gene TRBV5-5; 11 nucleotides match TRBD2. This CDR3 is 15 amino acids long. Trimming at V came to 4 bases and at J to 6 bases, leaving 9 bases not matched to a gene. Germline lookup yields CDR1 SGHKS and CDR2 YYEKEE (reference sequence). The CDR3 region is CASSTTTSGTGEQYF. In nucleotides, the CDR3 is TGTGCCAGCAGCACAACGACTAGCGGGACCGGCGAGCAGTACTTC.

The chain uses TRBV2 and TRBJ2-5, with 7 bases lining up with TRBD1. This CDR3 comprises 14 residues. Trimming took 4 bases from V and 1 from J; bases not matched to a gene: 3. In germline, CDR1 is SNHLY, CDR2 FYNNEI. CDR3 DNA: TGTGCCAGCAGTGGCCGGGACAGCCAAGAGACCCAGTACTTC. The encoded protein is CASSGRDSQETQYF.

The CDR3: CASTRLSDIRNQPQHF. The CDR3 coding sequence is TGTGCCAGCACCCGCCTTTCGGACATTCGTAATCAGCCCCAGCATTTT. The V call is TRBV27, the J call TRBJ1-5; a possible D gene is TRBD1 (5 bases). The CDR3 length is 16 residues. Germline lookup yields CDR1 MNHEY and CDR2 SMNVEV (reference sequence). V shed 7 bases and J shed 4 bases, with 20 bases lying between them.

This clone has more than one count but fewer than ten. The V and J genes are TRBV13 and TRBJ1-2, with D possibly matching TRBD1 (5 bases). Trimming took 5 bases from V and 6 from J, leaving 22 bases between them. Per the germline V gene, CDR1 is PRHDT and CDR2 is FYEKMQ (reference sequence). The CDR3 runs 16 residues. The CDR3 here is CASSHYLGGAFDGYTF. The CDR3 DNA follows: TGTGCCAGCAGCCATTACCTGGGAGGGGCTTTCGATGGCTACACCTTC.

The chain joins TRBV27 to TRBJ2-6, with 11 bases matching TRBD1. Germline V gene data show CDR1 as MNHEY and CDR2 as SMNVEV (reference sequence). V lost 8 bases and J lost 4; bases outside the gene matches: 13. The CDR3 runs 18 residues. The CDR3 DNA sequence: TGTGCCAGCCGTGGCCGGACAGGGGGCGTAACGGGGGCCAACGTCCTGACTTTC. Its translation: CASRGRTGGVTGANVLTF.

The rearrangement links TRBV28 to TRBJ1-5, with D possibly matching TRBD1 (6 bases). V was pared by 3 bases and J by 4 bases, with 10 bases between. The CDR3 contains 14 residues. Germline CDR1 is MDHEN and CDR2 is SYDVKM. The DNA of the CDR3 is TGTGCCAGCAGTTTTTATACAGGGAATCAGCCCCAGCATTTT. As protein: CASSFYTGNQPQHF.

The chain recombines TRBV6-1 with TRBJ1-3; D is ambiguous. V was shortened by 5 bases and J by 0 bases, with 8 bases between the two germline ends. CDR1 and CDR2 from the germline V gene are MNHNS and SASEGT. This CDR3 comprises 14 residues. The CDR3 spells CASSSGVSGNTIYF. CDR3 DNA: TGTGCCAGCAGTTCAGGCGTCTCTGGAAACACCATATATTTT.

V and J are TRBV5-4 and TRBJ2-2; D remains ambiguous. The CDR3 is 15 residues long. V dropped 4 bases and J dropped 7 bases, with 17 bases sitting between them. Germline V gives CDR1 SGHNT, CDR2 YYREEE (reference sequence). CDR3 DNA: TGTGCCAGCAGCCGACCCCTAGATCGTGGCGGGGAGCTGTTTTTT. Translated, it gives CASSRPLDRGGELFF.

CDR3 in amino acids: CASSFAGQIFNEQFF. DNA of the CDR3: TGTGCCAGCAGTTTCGCAGGACAAATCTTCAATGAGCAGTTCTTC. The rearrangement joins TRBV27 to TRBJ2-1, with D possibly being TRBD1 (5 bases). V dropped 3 bases and J dropped 6 bases, with 15 bases sitting between them. The germline CDR1 and CDR2 sequences are MNHEY and SMNVEV (reference sequence). The CDR3 totals 15 residues.

On this clone: An end of the junction does not agree with germline; a read error may underlie this. The V call is TRBV7-2, the J call TRBJ2-1; 15 bases align to TRBD2. This CDR3 region has 13 residues. CDR1 and CDR2 from the germline V gene are SGHTA and FQGNSA. CDR3 coding DNA: TGTGCCAGCAGCCGGACTAGCGGGAGGGAAAGGGTCTTC. Translating it yields CASSRTSGRERVF.

V usage is TRBV28 and J usage is TRBJ2-7, with 13 nucleotides matching TRBD2. CDR3 length: 16 residues. The ends lost 6 bases at V and 5 bases at J; junction bases unmatched: 10. Germline assignment: CDR1 MDHEN and CDR2 SYDVKM. The CDR3 region has the DNA TGTGCCAGCAGACCCCGACTAGCGGGAGGTATCCACGAGCAGTACTTC. This encodes CASRPRLAGGIHEQYF.

The rearrangement links TRBV27 to TRBJ2-2; TRBD2 matches 8 bases. After removal of 6 bases from V and 1 base from J, the junction contained 10 bases not matched to a gene. The CDR3 has 17 amino acids. Germline V gene data show CDR1 as MNHEY and CDR2 as SMNVEV (reference sequence). CDR3 in amino acids: CASRRSSGTGNTGELFF. The CDR3 DNA follows: TGTGCCAGCAGGCGTAGTAGCGGGACGGGGAACACCGGGGAGCTGTTTTTT.